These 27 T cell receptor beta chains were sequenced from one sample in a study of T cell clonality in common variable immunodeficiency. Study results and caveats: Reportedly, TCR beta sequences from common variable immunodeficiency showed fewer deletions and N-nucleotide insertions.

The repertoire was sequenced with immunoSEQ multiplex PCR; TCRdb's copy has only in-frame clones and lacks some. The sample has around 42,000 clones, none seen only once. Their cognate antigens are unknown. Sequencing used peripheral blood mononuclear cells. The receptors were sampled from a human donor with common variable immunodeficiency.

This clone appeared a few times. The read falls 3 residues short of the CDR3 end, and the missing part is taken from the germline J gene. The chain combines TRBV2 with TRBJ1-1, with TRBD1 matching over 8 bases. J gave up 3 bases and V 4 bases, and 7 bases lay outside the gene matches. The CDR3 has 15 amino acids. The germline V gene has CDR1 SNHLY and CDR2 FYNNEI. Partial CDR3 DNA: TGTGCCAGCAGTGTTACAGGACAGGGCTACACTGAA. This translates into CASSVTGQGYTE. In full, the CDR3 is CASSVTGQGYTEAFF.

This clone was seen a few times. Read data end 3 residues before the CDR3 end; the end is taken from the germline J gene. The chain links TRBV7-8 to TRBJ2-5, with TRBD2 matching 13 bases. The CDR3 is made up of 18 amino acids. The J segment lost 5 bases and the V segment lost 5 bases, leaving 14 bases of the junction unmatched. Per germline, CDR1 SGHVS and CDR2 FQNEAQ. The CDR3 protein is CASSLTHGLAGERETQYF. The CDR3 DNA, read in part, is TGTGCCAGCAGCCTGACTCATGGACTAGCGGGAGAGAGGGAGACC.

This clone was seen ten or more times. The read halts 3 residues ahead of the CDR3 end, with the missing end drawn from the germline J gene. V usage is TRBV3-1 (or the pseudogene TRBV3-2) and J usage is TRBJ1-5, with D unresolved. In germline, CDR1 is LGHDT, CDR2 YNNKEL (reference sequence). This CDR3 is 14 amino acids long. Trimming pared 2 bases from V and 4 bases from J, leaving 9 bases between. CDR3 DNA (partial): TGTGCCAGCAGCCAACAAGGCTTTAATCAGCCC. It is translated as CASSQQGFNQP. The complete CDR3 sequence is CASSQQGFNQPQHF.

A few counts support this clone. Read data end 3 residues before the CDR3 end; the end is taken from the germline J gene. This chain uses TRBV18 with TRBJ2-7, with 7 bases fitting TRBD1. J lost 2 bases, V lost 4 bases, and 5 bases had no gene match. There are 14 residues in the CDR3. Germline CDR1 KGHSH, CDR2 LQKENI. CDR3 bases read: TGTGCCAGCTCACACCGGGACAGACCCTACGAG. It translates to CASSHRDRPYE. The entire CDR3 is CASSHRDRPYEQYF.

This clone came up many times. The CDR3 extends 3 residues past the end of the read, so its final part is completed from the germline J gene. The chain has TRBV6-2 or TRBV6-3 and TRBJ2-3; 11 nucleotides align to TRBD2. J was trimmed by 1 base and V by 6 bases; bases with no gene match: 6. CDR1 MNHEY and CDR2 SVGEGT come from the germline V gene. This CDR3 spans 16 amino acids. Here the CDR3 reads CASSPQTSGGTDTQYF. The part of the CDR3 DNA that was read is TGTGCCAGCAGCCCACAGACTAGCGGGGGCACAGATACG.

The sequenced CDR3 bases are TGTGCCAGCAGTAAAACGGGGGGGGCAGAGACC. Protein: CASSKTGGAET. The full CDR3 protein reads CASSKTGGAETQYF. This rearrangement joins TRBV6-2 or TRBV6-3 to TRBJ2-5; TRBD2 agrees at 8 bases. The CDR3 is cut off 3 residues early in the read; its end comes from the germline J gene. The CDR3 extends over 14 amino acids. Germline-derived CDR1 and CDR2 are MNHEY and SVGEGT. The trim removed 5 bases at V and 4 bases at J, leaving 6 bases unmatched.

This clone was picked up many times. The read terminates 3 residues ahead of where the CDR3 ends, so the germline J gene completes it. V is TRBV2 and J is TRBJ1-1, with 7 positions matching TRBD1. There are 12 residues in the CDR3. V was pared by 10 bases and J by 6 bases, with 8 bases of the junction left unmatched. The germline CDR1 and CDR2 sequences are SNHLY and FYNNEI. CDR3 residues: CAIGTVSPEAFF. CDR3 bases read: TGTGCCATCGGGACAGTGAGTCCTGAA.

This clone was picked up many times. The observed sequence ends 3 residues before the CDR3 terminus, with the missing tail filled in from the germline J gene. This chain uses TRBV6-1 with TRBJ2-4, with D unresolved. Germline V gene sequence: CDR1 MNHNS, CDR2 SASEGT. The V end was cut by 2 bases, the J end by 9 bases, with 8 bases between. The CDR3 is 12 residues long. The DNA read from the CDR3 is TGTGCCAGCAGTGAAATCCGTAGCATT. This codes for CASSEIRSI. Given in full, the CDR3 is CASSEIRSIQYF.

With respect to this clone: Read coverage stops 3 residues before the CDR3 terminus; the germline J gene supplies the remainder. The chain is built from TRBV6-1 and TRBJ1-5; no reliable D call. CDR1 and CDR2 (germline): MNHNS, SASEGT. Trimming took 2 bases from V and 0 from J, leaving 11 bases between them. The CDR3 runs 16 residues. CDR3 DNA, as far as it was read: TGTGCCAGCAGTGAATTATTTCTCTATAGCAATCAGCCC. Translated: CASSELFLYSNQP. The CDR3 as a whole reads CASSELFLYSNQPQHF.

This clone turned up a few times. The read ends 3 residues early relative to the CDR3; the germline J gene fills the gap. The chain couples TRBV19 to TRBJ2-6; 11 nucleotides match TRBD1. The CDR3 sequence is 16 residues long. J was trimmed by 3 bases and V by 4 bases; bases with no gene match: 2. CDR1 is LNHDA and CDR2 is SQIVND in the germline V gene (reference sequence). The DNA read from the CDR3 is TGTGCCAGTAGTAGGACAGGGGGCTTTGGGGCCAACGTC. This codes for CASSRTGGFGANV. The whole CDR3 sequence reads CASSRTGGFGANVLTF.

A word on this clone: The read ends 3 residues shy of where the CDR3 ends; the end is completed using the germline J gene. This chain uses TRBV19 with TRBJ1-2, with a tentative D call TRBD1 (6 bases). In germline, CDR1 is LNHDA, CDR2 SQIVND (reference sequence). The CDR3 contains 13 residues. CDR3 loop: CASTDSGVKGYTF. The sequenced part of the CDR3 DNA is TGTGCCAGTACGGACAGTGGAGTTAAAGGC.

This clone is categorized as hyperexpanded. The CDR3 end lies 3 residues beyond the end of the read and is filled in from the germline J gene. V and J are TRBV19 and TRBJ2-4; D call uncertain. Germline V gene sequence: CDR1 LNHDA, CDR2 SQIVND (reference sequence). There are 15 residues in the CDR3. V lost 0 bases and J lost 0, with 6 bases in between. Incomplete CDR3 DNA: TGTGCCAGTAGTATAGATGTCCTAGCCAAAAACATT. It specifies CASSIDVLAKNI. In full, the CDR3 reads CASSIDVLAKNIQYF. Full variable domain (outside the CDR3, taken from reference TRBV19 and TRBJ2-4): DGGITQSPKYLFRKEGQNVTLSCEQNLNHDAMYWYRQDPGQGLRLIYYSQIVNDFQKGDIAEGYSVSREKKESFPLTVTSAQKNPTAFYLCASSIDVLAKNIQYFGAGTRLSVL.

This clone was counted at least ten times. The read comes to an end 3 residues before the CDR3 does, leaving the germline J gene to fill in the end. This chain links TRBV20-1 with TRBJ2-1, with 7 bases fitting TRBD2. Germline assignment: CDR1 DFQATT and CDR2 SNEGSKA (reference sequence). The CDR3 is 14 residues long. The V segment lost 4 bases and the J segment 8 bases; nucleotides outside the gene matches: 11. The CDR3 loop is CSATSSGWGDEQFF. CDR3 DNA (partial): TGCAGTGCTACATCTAGCGGTTGGGGAGATGAG.

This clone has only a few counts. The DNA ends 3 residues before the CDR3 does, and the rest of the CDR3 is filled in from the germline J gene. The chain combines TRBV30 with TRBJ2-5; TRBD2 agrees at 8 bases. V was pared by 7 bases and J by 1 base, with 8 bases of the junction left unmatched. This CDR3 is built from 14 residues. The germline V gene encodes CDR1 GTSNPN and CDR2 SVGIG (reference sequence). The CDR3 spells CASSGGGGQETQYF. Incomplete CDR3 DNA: TGTGCCTCCTCGGGGGGGGGAGGCCAAGAGACC.

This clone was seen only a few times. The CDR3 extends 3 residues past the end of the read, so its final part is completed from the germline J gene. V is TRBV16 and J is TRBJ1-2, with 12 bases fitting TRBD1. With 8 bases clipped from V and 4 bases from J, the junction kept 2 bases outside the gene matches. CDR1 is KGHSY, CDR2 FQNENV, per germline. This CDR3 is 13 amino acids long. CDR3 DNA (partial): TGTGCCAGCGGGACAGGGGGCGGCTATGGC. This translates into CASGTGGGYG. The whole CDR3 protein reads CASGTGGGYGYTF.

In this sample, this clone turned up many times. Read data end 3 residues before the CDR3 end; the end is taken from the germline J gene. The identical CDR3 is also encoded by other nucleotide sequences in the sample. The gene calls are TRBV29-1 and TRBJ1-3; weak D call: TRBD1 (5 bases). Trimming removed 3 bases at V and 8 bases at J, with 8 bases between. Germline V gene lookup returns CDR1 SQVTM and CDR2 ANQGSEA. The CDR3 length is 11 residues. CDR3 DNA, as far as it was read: TGCAGCGTTGAGATGGGGCACACC. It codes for CSVEMGHT. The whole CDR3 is CSVEMGHTIYF.

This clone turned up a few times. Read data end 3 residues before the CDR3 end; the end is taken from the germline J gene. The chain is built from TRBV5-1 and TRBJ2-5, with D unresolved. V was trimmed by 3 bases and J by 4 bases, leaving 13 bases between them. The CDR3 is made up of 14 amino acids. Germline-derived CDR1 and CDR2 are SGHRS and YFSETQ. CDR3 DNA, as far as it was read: TGCGCCAGCAGCTATGACACAAGGTCAGAGACC. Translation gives CASSYDTRSET. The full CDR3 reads CASSYDTRSETQYF.

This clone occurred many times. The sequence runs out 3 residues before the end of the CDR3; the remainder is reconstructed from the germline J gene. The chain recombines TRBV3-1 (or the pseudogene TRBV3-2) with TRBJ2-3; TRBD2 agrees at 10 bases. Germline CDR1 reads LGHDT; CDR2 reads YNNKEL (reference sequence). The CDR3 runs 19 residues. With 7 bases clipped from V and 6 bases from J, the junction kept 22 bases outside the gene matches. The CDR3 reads CASNDRGIAGGPTIDTQYF. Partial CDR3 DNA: TGTGCCAGCAACGATCGGGGGATAGCGGGGGGCCCAACAATCGATACG.

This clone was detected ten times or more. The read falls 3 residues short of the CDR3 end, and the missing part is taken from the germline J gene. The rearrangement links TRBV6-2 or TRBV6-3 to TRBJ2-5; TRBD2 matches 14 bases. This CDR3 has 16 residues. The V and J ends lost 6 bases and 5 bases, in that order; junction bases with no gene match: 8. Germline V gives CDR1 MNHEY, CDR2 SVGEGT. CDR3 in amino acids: CASRPETSGGAETQYF. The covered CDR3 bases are TGTGCCAGCAGACCCGAGACTAGCGGGGGGGCGGAGACC.

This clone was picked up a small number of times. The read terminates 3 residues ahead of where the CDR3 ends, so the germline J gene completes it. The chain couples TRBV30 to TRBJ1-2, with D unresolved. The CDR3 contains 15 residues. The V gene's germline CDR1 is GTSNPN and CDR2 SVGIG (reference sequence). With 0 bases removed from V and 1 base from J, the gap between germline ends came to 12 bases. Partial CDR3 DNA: TGTGCCTGGAGTGTACAGTTGGTCAGTAACTATGGC. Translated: CAWSVQLVSNYG. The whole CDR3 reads CAWSVQLVSNYGYTF.

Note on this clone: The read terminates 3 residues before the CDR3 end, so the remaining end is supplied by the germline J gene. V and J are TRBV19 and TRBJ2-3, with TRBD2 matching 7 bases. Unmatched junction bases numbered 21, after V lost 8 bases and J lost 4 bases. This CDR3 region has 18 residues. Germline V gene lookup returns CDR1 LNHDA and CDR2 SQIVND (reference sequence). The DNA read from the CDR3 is TGTGCCAGTGGAAGGGGATTTAGAAAGCGGGACGGTGCAGATACG. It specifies CASGRGFRKRDGADT. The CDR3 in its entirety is CASGRGFRKRDGADTQYF.

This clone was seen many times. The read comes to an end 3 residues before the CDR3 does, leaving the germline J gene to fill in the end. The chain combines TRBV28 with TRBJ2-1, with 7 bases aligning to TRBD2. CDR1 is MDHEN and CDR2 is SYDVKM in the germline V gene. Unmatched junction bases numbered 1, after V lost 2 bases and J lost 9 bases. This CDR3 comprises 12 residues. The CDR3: CASSLGLGEQFF. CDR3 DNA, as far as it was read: TGTGCCAGCAGTTTAGGACTAGGTGAG.

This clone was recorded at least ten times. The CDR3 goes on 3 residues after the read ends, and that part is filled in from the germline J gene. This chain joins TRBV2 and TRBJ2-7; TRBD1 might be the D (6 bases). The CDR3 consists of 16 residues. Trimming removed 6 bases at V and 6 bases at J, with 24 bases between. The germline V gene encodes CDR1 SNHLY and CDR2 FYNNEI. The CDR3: CASRERLPTGYGEQYF. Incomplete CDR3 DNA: TGTGCCAGCAGAGAACGACTTCCGACAGGTTACGGCGAG. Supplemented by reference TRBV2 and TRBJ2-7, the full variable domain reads EPEVTQTPSHQVTQMGQEVILRCVPISNHLYFYWYRQILGQKVEFLVSFYNNEISEKSEIFDDQFSVERPDGSNFTLKIRSTKLEDSAMYFCASRERLPTGYGEQYFGPGTRLTVT.

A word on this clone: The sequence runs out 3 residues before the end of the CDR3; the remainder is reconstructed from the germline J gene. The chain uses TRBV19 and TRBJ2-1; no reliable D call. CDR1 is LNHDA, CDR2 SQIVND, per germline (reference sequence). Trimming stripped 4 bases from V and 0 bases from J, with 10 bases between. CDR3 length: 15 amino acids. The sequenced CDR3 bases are TGTGCCAGTAGTACTACCGCGAGCTCCTACAATGAG. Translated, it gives CASSTTASSYNE. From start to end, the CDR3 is CASSTTASSYNEQFF.

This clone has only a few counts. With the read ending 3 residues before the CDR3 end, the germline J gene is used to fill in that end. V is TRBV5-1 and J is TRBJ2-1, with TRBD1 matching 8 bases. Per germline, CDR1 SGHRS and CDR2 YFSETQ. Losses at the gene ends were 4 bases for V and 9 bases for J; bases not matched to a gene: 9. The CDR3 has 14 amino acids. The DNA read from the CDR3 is TGCGCCAGCAGCCTAGGACAGGGCGGGTTTGAG. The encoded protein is CASSLGQGGFE. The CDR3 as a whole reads CASSLGQGGFEQFF.

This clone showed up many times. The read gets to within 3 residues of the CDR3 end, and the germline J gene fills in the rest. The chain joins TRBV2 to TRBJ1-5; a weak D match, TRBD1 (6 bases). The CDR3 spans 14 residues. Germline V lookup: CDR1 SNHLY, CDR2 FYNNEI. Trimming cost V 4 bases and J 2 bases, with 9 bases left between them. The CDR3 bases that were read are TGTGCCAGCAGTGGCCCAGGGGGCAATCAGCCC. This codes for CASSGPGGNQP. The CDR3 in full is CASSGPGGNQPQHF.

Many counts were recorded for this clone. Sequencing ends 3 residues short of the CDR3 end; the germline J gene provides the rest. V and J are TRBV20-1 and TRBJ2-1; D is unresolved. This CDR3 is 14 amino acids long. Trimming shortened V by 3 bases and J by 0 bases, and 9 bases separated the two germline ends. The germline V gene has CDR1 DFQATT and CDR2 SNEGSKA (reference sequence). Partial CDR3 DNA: TGCAGTGCTAGCTGGCCGAGCTCCTACAATGAG. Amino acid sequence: CSASWPSSYNE. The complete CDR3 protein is CSASWPSSYNEQFF.